Shown below are 26 T cell receptor beta chains from a single sample sequenced in a study of identifying expanded T cells in peripheral blood. Profiling relied on immunoSEQ multiplex PCR, and the TCRdb table lists in-frame clones only, not all of them. The sample consists of 95,000 to 100,000 clones, approximately 88% of them appearing once. Material for sequencing was blood. The receptors were sampled from a person between 18 and 75 years old in good health.

This chain links TRBV19 with TRBJ2-7, with 7 positions matching TRBD2. The V gene's germline CDR1 is LNHDA and CDR2 SQIVND (reference sequence). The CDR3 is 14 residues long. V was pared by 9 bases and J by 4 bases, with 12 bases of the junction left unmatched. CDR3 sequence reads: CASARGGARYEQYF. In DNA form, the CDR3 reads TGTGCCAGCGCTCGCGGGGGAGCGAGGTACGAGCAGTACTTC.

The J gene is TRBJ2-3, the V gene TRBV6-6; D gene unclear. The CDR3 is 14 residues long. CDR1 and CDR2 (germline): MNHNY, SVGAGI (reference sequence). Between the trimmed V and J ends, which lost 3 bases and 6 bases, there was a span of 13 bases. CDR3 sequence reads: CASSYFDVRDTQYF. The CDR3 bases are TGTGCCAGCAGTTATTTTGACGTGCGGGATACGCAGTATTTT.

This chain links TRBV19 with TRBJ2-3; 14 nucleotides agree with TRBD2. Germline CDR1 reads LNHDA; CDR2 reads SQIVND (reference sequence). J was trimmed by 0 bases and V by 0 bases; bases with no gene match: 8. The CDR3 has 20 amino acids. In nucleotides, the CDR3 is TGTGCCAGTAGTATAGATCACTTGGGACTAGCGGGGGCTAGCACAGATACGCAGTATTTT. This translates into CASSIDHLGLAGASTDTQYF.

The V call is TRBV4-1, the J call TRBJ2-1; 11 bases agree with TRBD2. V shed 3 bases and J 4 bases; nucleotides not matched to a gene: 23. Per germline, CDR1 MGHRA and CDR2 YSYEKL. The CDR3 spans 22 residues. This CDR3 reads CASSHSPATTSGGTASYNEQFF. The DNA of the CDR3 is TGCGCCAGCAGCCACAGCCCCGCCACCACTAGCGGGGGAACAGCTTCATACAATGAGCAGTTCTTC.

The chain has TRBV7-7 and TRBJ2-2, with 8 nucleotides matching TRBD2. The germline gives CDR1 SSHAT, CDR2 FNYEAQ (reference sequence). With 4 bases clipped from V and 2 bases from J, the junction kept 12 bases outside the gene matches. The CDR3 runs 18 residues. CDR3 coding DNA: TGTGCCAGCAGCTCCACCCCACTGGCGGGGGGTAACACCGGGGAGCTGTTTTTT. It encodes CASSSTPLAGGNTGELFF.

The chain has TRBV25-1 and TRBJ2-2; TRBD1 is a possible D gene (6 bases). The CDR3 loop spans 15 amino acids. Trimming cost V 4 bases and J 3 bases, with 12 bases left between them. Germline CDR1 and CDR2: MGHDK and SYGVNS. The chain's CDR3 is CASSVGTLDTGELFF. CDR3 bases: TGTGCCAGCAGTGTGGGGACACTTGACACCGGGGAGCTGTTTTTT.

The CDR3 coding sequence is TGTGCCAGCAGCTTAAGCTACGAGCAGTACTTC. This gives the protein CASSLSYEQYF. The chain recombines TRBV13 with TRBJ2-7; D call uncertain. Germline V gene lookup returns CDR1 PRHDT and CDR2 FYEKMQ (reference sequence). Trimming removed 2 bases at V and 3 bases at J, with 2 bases between. The CDR3 contains 11 residues.

The rearrangement uses TRBV5-1 and TRBJ2-2; possibly TRBD1 for D (6 bases). V was shortened by 0 bases and J by 5 bases, with 11 bases between the two germline ends. The germline CDR1 and CDR2 sequences are SGHRS and YFSETQ. The CDR3 spans 15 residues. The CDR3 sequence is CASSLGGTFTGELFF. CDR3 nucleotides: TGCGCCAGCAGCTTGGGTGGGACATTTACCGGGGAGCTGTTTTTT.

CDR3 bases: TGTGCCAGCAGTTATGGGGGCACCGGGGAGCTGTTTTTT. Its protein is CASSYGGTGELFF. The V and J genes are TRBV25-1 and TRBJ2-2; perhaps D is TRBD1 or TRBD2 (5 bases each). The CDR3 covers 13 residues. Germline V CDR1 and CDR2: MGHDK, SYGVNS. V lost 5 bases and J lost 4, with 8 bases in between. Full variable domain (remainder filled in from reference TRBV25-1 and TRBJ2-2): EADIYQTPRYLVIGTGKKITLECSQTMGHDKMYWYQQDPGMELHLIHYSYGVNSTEKGDLSSESTVSRIRTEHFPLTLESARPSHTSQYLCASSYGGTGELFFGEGSRLTVL.

The chain uses TRBV5-1 and TRBJ1-1; tentative D call: TRBD1 (6 bases). Per germline, CDR1 SGHRS and CDR2 YFSETQ. The V and J ends lost 2 bases and 5 bases respectively, with 28 bases between them. The CDR3 totals 19 residues. The CDR3: CASSFTGFVGHREGTEAFF. The CDR3 nucleotides read TGCGCCAGCAGCTTTACCGGGTTCGTGGGACACAGGGAAGGGACTGAAGCTTTCTTT.

The rearrangement uses TRBV19 and TRBJ2-7, with D tentatively TRBD2 (5 bases). Germline V gives CDR1 LNHDA, CDR2 SQIVND (reference sequence). The CDR3 runs 13 residues. The CDR3 here is CVLFKFTGYEQYF. CDR3 bases: TGTGTCCTATTTAAGTTTACGGGGTACGAGCAGTACTTC.

V usage is TRBV30 and J usage is TRBJ2-7, with 7 nucleotides matching TRBD1. J gave up 8 bases and V 5 bases, and 6 bases lay outside the gene matches. Germline CDR1 reads GTSNPN; CDR2 reads SVGIG (reference sequence). This CDR3 has 11 residues. In nucleotides, the CDR3 is TGTGCCTGGGGGACAGCCGGTAAGCAGTACTTC. It is translated as CAWGTAGKQYF.

The chain employs TRBV11-2 and TRBJ1-3, with D unclear. The ends were cut back, 4 bases at V and 3 bases at J, with 7 bases in the middle. Germline values: CDR1 SGHAT, CDR2 FQNNGV. The CDR3 spans 13 residues. As DNA, the CDR3 is TGTGCCAGCAGCTCAAACGTTGGAAACACCATATATTTT. Its translation is CASSSNVGNTIYF. Together with reference TRBV11-2 and TRBJ1-3, the CDR3 gives the full variable domain: EAGVAQSPRYKIIEKRQSVAFWCNPISGHATLYWYQQILGQGPKLLIQFQNNGVVDDSQLPKDRFSAERLKGVDSTLKIQPAKLEDSAVYLCASSSNVGNTIYFGEGSWLTVV.

A single count supports this clone. The rearrangement uses TRBV6-5 and TRBJ1-2, with 9 nucleotides matching TRBD1. The CDR3 sequence is 13 residues long. The germline V gene encodes CDR1 MNHEY and CDR2 SVGAGI. Trimming removed 6 bases from V and 6 bases from J; junction bases left unmatched: 5. The CDR3 DNA sequence: TGTGCCAGCAGGTACAGGGGGCGAGATGGCTACACCTTC. It encodes CASRYRGRDGYTF.

In this sample, this clone turned up once. The gene calls are TRBV5-6 and TRBJ2-1, with 8 bases aligning to TRBD2. Germline values: CDR1 SGHDT, CDR2 YYEEEE. The CDR3 spans 14 residues. The V and J ends lost 4 bases and 5 bases, in that order; junction bases with no gene match: 5. The CDR3 loop reads CASSAGGPDNEQFF. The DNA for the CDR3 is TGTGCCAGCAGCGCGGGGGGTCCCGACAATGAGCAGTTCTTC.

This clone has only a few counts. V usage is TRBV5-5 and J usage is TRBJ1-3; D gene unclear. The CDR3 runs to 16 residues. The V gene's germline CDR1 is SGHKS and CDR2 YYEKEE (reference sequence). V lost 6 bases and J 0 bases, leaving 16 bases between the germline ends. The CDR3 loop reads CASTQSWASSGNTIYF. The CDR3 coding sequence is TGTGCCAGCACCCAGAGCTGGGCCAGCTCTGGAAACACCATATATTTT.

This clone appeared a few times. This chain connects TRBV7-2 to TRBJ1-1, with D unresolved. Germline V CDR1 and CDR2: SGHTA, FQGNSA. Trimming pared 4 bases from V and 4 bases from J, leaving 10 bases between. The CDR3 is 13 amino acids. The CDR3 nucleotides are TGTGCCAGCAGCTCCGGGGTCCGCACTGAAGCTTTCTTT. This sequence encodes CASSSGVRTEAFF.

The chain uses TRBV6-6 and TRBJ2-2, with 8 nucleotides matching TRBD1. Germline values: CDR1 MNHNY, CDR2 SVGAGI (reference sequence). Trimming at V came to 7 bases and at J to 4 bases, leaving 11 bases not matched to a gene. This CDR3 has 16 residues. The CDR3 region is CASILHADRVTGELFF. The CDR3 coding sequence is TGTGCCAGCATCCTCCACGCGGACAGGGTCACCGGGGAGCTGTTTTTT.

The chain joins TRBV11-2 to TRBJ1-2; tentative D call: TRBD1 (5 bases). There are 13 residues in the CDR3. Between the trimmed V and J ends, which lost 1 base and 4 bases, there was a span of 7 bases. Germline-derived CDR1 and CDR2 are SGHAT and FQNNGV. CDR3 loop: CASSLVTGYGYTF. The CDR3 DNA is TGTGCCAGCAGCTTAGTCACAGGCTATGGCTACACCTTC. Filled out from reference TRBV11-2 and TRBJ1-2, the complete variable domain reads EAGVAQSPRYKIIEKRQSVAFWCNPISGHATLYWYQQILGQGPKLLIQFQNNGVVDDSQLPKDRFSAERLKGVDSTLKIQPAKLEDSAVYLCASSLVTGYGYTFGSGTRLTVV.

This rearrangement joins TRBV28 to TRBJ2-7; D is unresolved. V lost 3 bases and J lost 3, with 6 bases in between. CDR1 MDHEN and CDR2 SYDVKM come from the germline V gene. The CDR3 extends over 12 amino acids. The CDR3 is CASSFTDYEQYF. CDR3 in DNA: TGTGCCAGCAGTTTCACGGACTACGAGCAGTACTTC.

This sequence joins TRBV7-2 and TRBJ2-7, with D perhaps assigned TRBD1 or TRBD2 (5 bases each). Germline CDR1 is SGHTA and CDR2 is FQGNSA. The CDR3 runs to 14 residues. The V end was cut by 1 base, the J end by 9 bases, with 16 bases between. The CDR3 DNA is TGTGCCAGCAGCTTAGATCCAGGGTCGAGGGCGCAGTACTTC. Residues: CASSLDPGSRAQYF.

V and J are TRBV9 and TRBJ2-3, with 9 bases fitting TRBD2. The CDR3 totals 15 residues. Trimming took 3 bases from V and 6 from J; bases not matched to a gene: 8. The V gene's germline CDR1 is SGDLS and CDR2 YYNGEE. The CDR3 is CASSGSGTSFDTQYF. The CDR3 nucleotides are TGTGCCAGCAGCGGTTCCGGGACTAGCTTCGATACGCAGTATTTT.

The chain carries TRBV16 and TRBJ2-7; the D gene could be TRBD1 or TRBD2 (5 bases each). The V and J ends lost 4 bases and 5 bases respectively, with 9 bases between them. Germline V lookup: CDR1 KGHSY, CDR2 FQNENV. This CDR3 region has 12 residues. CDR3 amino acids: CASSRRGDEQYF. The CDR3 nucleotides read TGTGCCAGCAGCCGACGAGGGGACGAGCAGTACTTC.

This clone has more than one count but fewer than ten. The chain uses TRBV7-9 and TRBJ1-6, with D perhaps TRBD1 (5 bases). CDR1 SEHNR and CDR2 FQNEAQ come from the germline V gene (reference sequence). Trimming removed 2 bases at V and 13 bases at J, with 18 bases between. The CDR3 spans 15 residues. The CDR3 region is CASSLSLGGGDPLHF. The CDR3 nucleotides are TGTGCCAGCAGCTTATCTCTGGGCGGGGGAGATCCCCTCCACTTT.

This chain uses TRBV7-7 with TRBJ2-7, with TRBD2 matching 8 bases. Germline loops: CDR1 SSHAT, CDR2 FNYEAQ (reference sequence). V shed 1 base, J shed 3 bases, and the junction held 5 bases outside the gene matches. This CDR3 contains 15 residues. CDR3 DNA sequence: TGTGCCAGCAGCTTAGGTCCAGCGGGGGACTACGAGCAGTACTTC. This translates into CASSLGPAGDYEQYF.

V and J are TRBV19 and TRBJ1-1; TRBD1 matches at 10 bases. This CDR3 contains 16 residues. Per the germline V gene, CDR1 is LNHDA and CDR2 is SQIVND (reference sequence). Trimming removed 6 bases from V and 0 bases from J; junction bases left unmatched: 7. CDR3 protein: CASSPGTGEVNTEAFF. CDR3 DNA sequence: TGTGCCAGTAGCCCCGGGACAGGGGAAGTGAACACTGAAGCTTTCTTT.